Shown below are 26 T cell receptor beta chains from a single sample sequenced in a study of T cell repertoires in cytomegalovirus infection (dated by TCRdb to 2018 to 2020). Sequencing was performed on an Illumina HiSeq 1500. In TCRdb, the public reads were trimmed at Q25 with fastp and aligned with MiXCR, with productive beta chains retained. When rows share a CDR3 protein, they turn into one entry using the most common DNA and genes. Recorded for this sample are 510,000 or so distinct CDR3 sequences; roughly 29% of them occurred a single time. Jointly, the top ten make up about 12% of the sample. The sequenced material came from PBMCs. The receptor set was obtained from a human donor in good health (CMV status not recorded). Some clones in this sample may be carry-over from other donors' samples.

The chain is built from TRBV6-2 or TRBV6-3 and TRBJ2-7; 8 nucleotides align to TRBD1. Unmatched junction bases numbered 7, after V lost 6 bases and J lost 3 bases. There are 14 residues in the CDR3. CDR1 and CDR2 (germline): MNHEY, SVGEGT. Written as DNA, the CDR3 is TGTGCCAGCAGGGATGACAGGGGCTTCTACGAGCAGTACTTC. Protein: CASRDDRGFYEQYF.

J is TRBJ2-1 and V is TRBV7-9, with D hard to call. This CDR3 is 13 amino acids long. Between the trimmed V and J ends, which lost 7 bases and 4 bases, there was a span of 11 bases. The V gene's germline CDR1 is SEHNR and CDR2 FQNEAQ (reference sequence). CDR3 in DNA: TGTGCCAGCAACATACTCCTTTACAATGAGCAGTTCTTC. It yields the protein CASNILLYNEQFF.

The chain has TRBV7-8 and TRBJ2-1, with TRBD2 matching 7 bases. CDR1 is SGHVS and CDR2 is FQNEAQ in the germline V gene. The V and J ends lost 3 bases and 1 base, in that order; junction bases with no gene match: 6. The CDR3 runs to 16 residues. CDR3 amino acids: CASSFGAGRSYNEQFF. CDR3 nucleotides: TGTGCCAGCAGCTTTGGAGCGGGACGATCCTACAATGAGCAGTTCTTC.

This clonotype was seen many times. V usage is TRBV7-8 and J usage is TRBJ1-1, with 7 positions matching TRBD1. The CDR3 is 16 residues long. Germline-derived CDR1 and CDR2 are SGHVS and FQNEAQ. J was trimmed by 5 bases and V by 1 base; bases with no gene match: 10. The CDR3 protein is CASSLVGGAQGTEAFF. CDR3 in DNA: TGTGCCAGCAGCTTAGTAGGGGGCGCTCAGGGGACTGAAGCTTTCTTT.

V and J are TRBV7-9 and TRBJ2-5, with D maybe TRBD1 (7 bases). Per germline, CDR1 SEHNR and CDR2 FQNEAQ (reference sequence). V was shortened by 2 bases and J by 0 bases, with 13 bases between the two germline ends. The CDR3 is 16 residues long. The CDR3 region has the DNA TGTGCCAGCAGCTTACTGGGCGGGACAGACCAAGAGACCCAGTACTTC. Amino acids: CASSLLGGTDQETQYF. The full variable domain, completed using reference TRBV7-9 and TRBJ2-5, is DTGVSQNPRHKITKRGQNVTFRCDPISEHNRLYWYRQTLGQGPEFLTYFQNEAQLEKSRLLSDRFSAERPKGSFSTLEIQRTEQGDSAMYLCASSLLGGTDQETQYFGPGTRLLVL.

This chain links TRBV29-1 with TRBJ1-2; the D gene is possibly TRBD1 (5 bases). Germline values: CDR1 SQVTM, CDR2 ANQGSEA. The CDR3 sequence is 14 residues long. Trimming left V 7 bases short and J 3 bases short, with 18 bases between. The CDR3 is CSAGRDGTHYGYTF. The CDR3 DNA reads TGCAGCGCCGGGAGGGACGGCACCCACTATGGCTACACCTTC.

Here the CDR3 DNA reads TGTGCCAGCAGTGAAGCGAGGACCGCCCTCCGGGAGCTGTTTTTT. Amino acids: CASSEARTALRELFF. The V and J genes are TRBV2 and TRBJ2-2; D is unresolved. The V gene's germline CDR1 is SNHLY and CDR2 FYNNEI. The CDR3 is made up of 15 amino acids. The germline V and J ends were trimmed by 0 bases and 9 bases, with 14 bases remaining between them.

The genes are TRBV7-6 and TRBJ2-3; TRBD2 agrees at 9 bases. The CDR3 loop spans 16 amino acids. With 6 bases clipped from V and 4 bases from J, the junction kept 11 bases outside the gene matches. Germline V gene data show CDR1 as SGHVS and CDR2 as FNYEAQ. CDR3 amino acids: CASRTVAGGAADTQYF. CDR3 nucleotides: TGTGCCAGCAGAACCGTGGCGGGAGGGGCTGCAGATACGCAGTATTTT.

The rearrangement joins TRBV7-9 to TRBJ1-2, with D unclear. Germline lookup yields CDR1 SEHNR and CDR2 FQNEAQ (reference sequence). The V gene lost 5 bases and the J gene lost 0 bases, with 16 bases spanning the gap. The CDR3 is 16 amino acids. CDR3 sequence (DNA): TGTGCCAGCAGCCAAGGAGGAGGCGGATCTAACTATGGCTACACCTTC. Translation: CASSQGGGGSNYGYTF.

V is TRBV12-3 or TRBV12-4 and J is TRBJ2-7; D is ambiguous. Between the trimmed V and J ends, which lost 5 bases and 2 bases, there was a span of 13 bases. This CDR3 is built from 14 residues. CDR3 protein: CASSPGSFPYEQYF. CDR3 nucleotides: TGTGCCAGCAGTCCCGGGTCTTTTCCCTACGAGCAGTACTTC.

This clonotype appeared a few times. In DNA, the CDR3 is TGTGCCAGCAGCGGGGGACTGACTAATGAAAAACTGTTTTTT. Translation gives CASSGGLTNEKLFF. The V call is TRBV5-6, the J call TRBJ1-4, with a tentative D call TRBD1 (5 bases). Per the germline V gene, CDR1 is SGHDT and CDR2 is YYEEEE. The CDR3 extends over 14 amino acids. V lost 4 bases and J 2 bases, leaving 9 bases between the germline ends.

The chain is built from TRBV18 and TRBJ1-1; no clear D. Trimming left V 2 bases short and J 4 bases short, with 8 bases between. CDR1 KGHSH and CDR2 LQKENI come from the germline V gene. The CDR3 totals 13 residues. The CDR3 spells CASSPRDGTEAFF. The CDR3 DNA follows: TGTGCCAGCTCACCAAGGGATGGCACTGAAGCTTTCTTT.

This chain uses TRBV28 with TRBJ2-7, with TRBD2 identical over 7 bases. Germline CDR1 and CDR2: MDHEN and SYDVKM. This CDR3 spans 15 amino acids. The junction had 9 bases not matched to a gene; V was cut back by 4 bases and J by 3 bases. The CDR3 DNA reads TGTGCCAGCAGTTACGAGACTAGCAGCAACTACGAGCAGTACTTC. Translating it yields CASSYETSSNYEQYF. The full variable domain, in which reference TRBV28 and TRBJ2-7 provide the parts outside the CDR3, is DVKVTQSSRYLVKRTGEKVFLECVQDMDHENMFWYRQDPGLGLRLIYFSYDVKMKEKGDIPEGYSVSREKKERFSLILESASTNQTSMYLCASSYETSSNYEQYFGPGTRLTVT.

The CDR3 reads CASSHTSGAPDTQYF. CDR3 nucleotides: TGTGCCAGCAGCCATACTAGCGGGGCACCGGATACGCAGTATTTT. The gene calls are TRBV7-6 and TRBJ2-3; 10 bases agree with TRBD2. The CDR3 contains 15 residues. The germline V gene encodes CDR1 SGHVS and CDR2 FNYEAQ. Germline trimming cut 5 bases from V and 6 bases from J; bases unmatched to any gene: 8.

This clonotype was recorded many times. The chain joins TRBV11-2 to TRBJ2-1, with D maybe TRBD2 (6 bases). Germline-derived CDR1 and CDR2 are SGHAT and FQNNGV. The CDR3 is made up of 13 amino acids. Trimming removed 8 bases at V and 7 bases at J, with 15 bases between. The CDR3 region is CASWSGVKNEQFF. The CDR3 DNA is TGTGCCAGCTGGTCGGGAGTAAAAAATGAGCAGTTCTTC.

This clonotype was seen more than once but under ten times. The V and J genes are TRBV7-8 and TRBJ2-5; a weak D match, TRBD2 (5 bases). The CDR3 consists of 14 residues. The V end was cut by 5 bases, the J end by 4 bases, with 14 bases between. Germline V lookup: CDR1 SGHVS, CDR2 FQNEAQ. The CDR3 nucleotides read TGTGCCAGCAGCCTCGGACTCTCGAGAGAGACCCAGTACTTC. It specifies CASSLGLSRETQYF.

V and J are TRBV5-1 and TRBJ2-1; 9 positions agree with TRBD2. V was pared by 3 bases and J by 5 bases, with 12 bases of the junction left unmatched. This CDR3 has 17 amino acids. Germline values: CDR1 SGHRS, CDR2 YFSETQ. The CDR3 DNA reads as TGCGCCAGCAGCTCAGCCCCTCCGGGACTAGCAGACAATGAGCAGTTCTTC. Protein sequence: CASSSAPPGLADNEQFF.

This clonotype was counted a single time. V and J are TRBV29-1 and TRBJ2-1; D remains ambiguous. With 3 bases removed from V and 6 bases from J, the gap between germline ends came to 9 bases. Germline V lookup: CDR1 SQVTM, CDR2 ANQGSEA. The CDR3 runs to 12 residues. CDR3 nucleotides: TGCAGCGTTGAGGAAGGAGCCAATGAGCAGTTCTTC. Protein product: CSVEEGANEQFF.

The chain links TRBV20-1 to TRBJ2-1; TRBD2 aligns across 8 bases. This CDR3 is built from 15 residues. The V segment lost 5 bases and the J segment 6 bases; nucleotides outside the gene matches: 12. The germline gives CDR1 DFQATT, CDR2 SNEGSKA (reference sequence). CDR3 protein: CSAARLSGSSNEQFF. The CDR3 DNA sequence: TGCAGTGCTGCCAGACTAAGCGGGAGTAGCAATGAGCAGTTCTTC.

The chain joins TRBV4-3 to TRBJ2-1; 13 nucleotides line up with TRBD2. The CDR3 spans 18 residues. The V gene's germline CDR1 is LGHNA and CDR2 YSLEER. With 4 bases clipped from V and 0 bases from J, the junction kept 6 bases outside the gene matches. DNA of the CDR3: TGCGCCAGCAGCCTGGGACTAGCGGGACACGGCTCCTACAATGAGCAGTTCTTC. This codes for CASSLGLAGHGSYNEQFF.

The chain carries TRBV29-1 and TRBJ1-2; TRBD1 is a possible D gene (5 bases). This CDR3 has 12 amino acids. The V gene lost 1 base and the J gene lost 8 bases, with 11 bases spanning the gap. CDR1 SQVTM and CDR2 ANQGSEA come from the germline V gene. In nucleotides, the CDR3 is TGCAGCGTTGAAGCCCCCGGGGGAGGCTACACCTTC. Encoded protein: CSVEAPGGGYTF.

The table lists this clonotype with many counts. The chain has TRBV7-9 and TRBJ1-4, with TRBD1 as a possible D gene (6 bases). Trimming removed 5 bases from V and 7 bases from J, with 17 bases in between. CDR3 size: 15 residues. CDR1 is SEHNR and CDR2 is FQNEAQ in the germline V gene (reference sequence). The CDR3 DNA sequence: TGTGCCAGCAGCACTCGGACAGTTCAGGGTGAAAAACTGTTTTTT. Translated: CASSTRTVQGEKLFF.

The rearrangement links TRBV11-2 to TRBJ2-3; D remains unclear. This CDR3 region has 16 residues. V gave up 5 bases and J gave up 2 bases, with 17 bases separating them. The germline gives CDR1 SGHAT, CDR2 FQNNGV. The CDR3 here is CASSPASLTSTDTQYF. DNA for the CDR3: TGTGCCAGCAGCCCAGCTTCACTCACTTCCACAGATACGCAGTATTTT. Combining the CDR3 with reference TRBV11-2 and TRBJ2-3 gives the whole variable domain EAGVAQSPRYKIIEKRQSVAFWCNPISGHATLYWYQQILGQGPKLLIQFQNNGVVDDSQLPKDRFSAERLKGVDSTLKIQPAKLEDSAVYLCASSPASLTSTDTQYFGPGTRLTVL.

The table lists this clonotype with a few counts. This chain connects TRBV24-1 to TRBJ2-1; 8 nucleotides agree with TRBD2. Trimming cost V 1 base and J 5 bases; bases outside gene matches: 6. This CDR3 comprises 16 residues. CDR1 is KGHDR and CDR2 is SFDVKD in the germline V gene. This CDR3 is CATSDLPLADNNEQFF. Written as DNA, the CDR3 is TGTGCCACCAGTGATTTACCACTAGCGGACAACAATGAGCAGTTCTTC.

The sample holds a few counts of this clonotype. The chain recombines TRBV5-1 with TRBJ2-2; no clear D. V lost 4 bases and J lost 4, with 11 bases in between. This CDR3 is 14 amino acids long. CDR1 is SGHRS, CDR2 YFSETQ, per germline. CDR3 DNA sequence: TGCGCCAGCAGCCCCCGCTCGGTCACCGGGGAGCTGTTTTTT. This sequence encodes CASSPRSVTGELFF.

This clonotype was seen only a few times. The V call is TRBV19, the J call TRBJ2-2; 7 nucleotides line up with TRBD1. V lost 10 bases and J lost 0; bases outside the gene matches: 8. The CDR3 length is 15 residues. Germline V CDR1 and CDR2: LNHDA, SQIVND (reference sequence). This chain's CDR3 is CATTSGTANTGELFF. CDR3 nucleotides: TGTGCCACCACCTCCGGGACAGCGAACACCGGGGAGCTGTTTTTT.